This TCR beta chain emerged from a study of shared clonotypes between healthy human individuals. Libraries were prepared by immunoSEQ multiplex PCR; TCRdb keeps only in-frame clonotypes and omits some of them. The sample has roughly 2.1 million clones, approximately 94% seen once; the top ten hold approximately 1.7%. V shed 8 bases and J 7 bases; nucleotides not matched to a gene: 12. Germline loops: CDR1 MNHNS, CDR2 SASEGT. The CDR3 contains 14 residues. Study-wide findings and caveats: Sequencing depth was predicted to influence how clonotypes are shared among donors. With few donors, the genetic and exposure-history diversity represented was limited.

Positive CCR7 selection of CD45RO-negative cells yielded the naive CD8 cells, and terminally differentiated effector memory CD45RA+ cells were excluded. Healthy HIV-negative adults with no recent acute infections or vaccinations were recruited as donors. Every donor was a Caucasian adult from Nashville, Tennessee. With regard to this clone: The antigen is unknown.

The origin of this receptor is a man aged 18 to 35 in good health. Some clones in this sample may be carry-over from other donors' samples. Sequenced sample: naive CD8+ T cells from PBMCs. The V gene is TRBV6-1, the J gene TRBJ2-7, with 9 positions matching TRBD2. The CDR3 protein is CASSPAGGVFEQYF. CDR3 sequence (DNA): TGTGCCAGCTCCCCTGCGGGGGGGGTTTTTGAGCAGTACTTC.